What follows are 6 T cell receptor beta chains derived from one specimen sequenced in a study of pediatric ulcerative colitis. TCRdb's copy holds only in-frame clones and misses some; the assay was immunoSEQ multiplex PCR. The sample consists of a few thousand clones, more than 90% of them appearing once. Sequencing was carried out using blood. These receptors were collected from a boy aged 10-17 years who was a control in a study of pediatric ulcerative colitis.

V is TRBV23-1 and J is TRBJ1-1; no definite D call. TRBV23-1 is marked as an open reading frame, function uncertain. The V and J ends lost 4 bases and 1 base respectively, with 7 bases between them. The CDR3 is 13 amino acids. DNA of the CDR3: TGCGCCAGCAGTCTGTCACGGAACACTGAAGCTTTCTTT. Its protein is CASSLSRNTEAFF.

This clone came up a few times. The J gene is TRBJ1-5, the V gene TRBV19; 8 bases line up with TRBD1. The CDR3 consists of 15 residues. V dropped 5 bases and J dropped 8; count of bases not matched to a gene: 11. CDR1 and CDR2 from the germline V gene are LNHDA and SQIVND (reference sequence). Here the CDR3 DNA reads TGTGCCAGTAGTGCGACAGGGGCTCGGGTGGAGCCCCAGCATTTT. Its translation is CASSATGARVEPQHF.

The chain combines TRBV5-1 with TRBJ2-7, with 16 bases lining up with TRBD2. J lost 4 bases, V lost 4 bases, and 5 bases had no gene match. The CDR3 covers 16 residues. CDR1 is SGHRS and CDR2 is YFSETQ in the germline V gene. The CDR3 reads CASSEGTSGRAYEQYF. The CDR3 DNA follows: TGCGCCAGCAGCGAAGGGACTAGCGGGAGGGCTTACGAGCAGTACTTC.

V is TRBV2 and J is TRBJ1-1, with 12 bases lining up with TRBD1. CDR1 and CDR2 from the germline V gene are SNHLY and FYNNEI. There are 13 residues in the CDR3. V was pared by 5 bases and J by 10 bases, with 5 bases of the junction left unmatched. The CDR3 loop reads CASSSGTGGLAFF. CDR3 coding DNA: TGTGCCAGCAGTAGCGGGACAGGGGGCCTAGCTTTCTTT.

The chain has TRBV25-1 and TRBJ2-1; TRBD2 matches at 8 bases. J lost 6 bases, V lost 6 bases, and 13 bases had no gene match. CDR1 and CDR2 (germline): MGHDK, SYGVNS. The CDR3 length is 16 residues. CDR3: CASSPSPGLVSNEQFF. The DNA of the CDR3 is TGTGCCAGCAGCCCTTCGCCGGGACTAGTTTCCAATGAGCAGTTCTTC. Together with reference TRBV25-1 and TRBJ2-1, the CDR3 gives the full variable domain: EADIYQTPRYLVIGTGKKITLECSQTMGHDKMYWYQQDPGMELHLIHYSYGVNSTEKGDLSSESTVSRIRTEHFPLTLESARPSHTSQYLCASSPSPGLVSNEQFFGPGTRLTVL.

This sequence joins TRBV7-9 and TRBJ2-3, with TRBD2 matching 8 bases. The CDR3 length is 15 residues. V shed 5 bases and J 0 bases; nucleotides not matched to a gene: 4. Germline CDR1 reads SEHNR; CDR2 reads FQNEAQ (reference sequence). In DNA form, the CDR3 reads TGTGCCAGCAGCCAGCGGGAGCTTAGCACAGATACGCAGTATTTT. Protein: CASSQRELSTDTQYF.